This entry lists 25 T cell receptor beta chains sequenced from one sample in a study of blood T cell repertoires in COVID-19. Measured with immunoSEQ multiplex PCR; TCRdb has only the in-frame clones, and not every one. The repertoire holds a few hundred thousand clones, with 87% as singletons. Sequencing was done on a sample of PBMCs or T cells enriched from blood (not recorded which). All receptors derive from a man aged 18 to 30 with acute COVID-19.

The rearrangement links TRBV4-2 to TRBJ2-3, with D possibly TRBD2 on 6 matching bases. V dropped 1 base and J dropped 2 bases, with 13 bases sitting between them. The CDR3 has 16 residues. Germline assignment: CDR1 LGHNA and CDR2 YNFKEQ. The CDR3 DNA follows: TGTGCCAGCAGCCAAGGAGGAGGAGGGGTCACAGATACGCAGTATTTT. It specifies CASSQGGGGVTDTQYF.

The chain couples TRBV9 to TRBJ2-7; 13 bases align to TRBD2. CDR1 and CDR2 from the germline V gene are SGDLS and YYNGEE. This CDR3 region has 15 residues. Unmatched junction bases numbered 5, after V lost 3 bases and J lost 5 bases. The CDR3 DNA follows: TGTGCCAGCAGCGGAGGACTAGCGGGAGTAGACGAGCAGTACTTC. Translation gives CASSGGLAGVDEQYF.

CDR3: CASSPKTQGHSYEQYF. The CDR3 DNA sequence: TGTGCCAGCAGCCCAAAAACACAGGGCCACTCCTACGAGCAGTACTTC. The rearrangement uses TRBV3-1 (or the pseudogene TRBV3-2) and TRBJ2-7, with D maybe TRBD1 (6 bases). This CDR3 has 16 residues. V shed 4 bases and J shed 0 bases, with 16 bases lying between them. Germline V CDR1 and CDR2: LGHDT, YNNKEL (reference sequence).

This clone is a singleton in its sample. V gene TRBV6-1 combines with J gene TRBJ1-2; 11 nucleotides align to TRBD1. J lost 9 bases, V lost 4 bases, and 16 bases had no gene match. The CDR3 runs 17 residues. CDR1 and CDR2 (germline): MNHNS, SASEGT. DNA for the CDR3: TGTGCCAGCAGTGCTGCCGGGACAGGGGGTTTTAGCATGCGCTACACCTTC. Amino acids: CASSAAGTGGFSMRYTF.

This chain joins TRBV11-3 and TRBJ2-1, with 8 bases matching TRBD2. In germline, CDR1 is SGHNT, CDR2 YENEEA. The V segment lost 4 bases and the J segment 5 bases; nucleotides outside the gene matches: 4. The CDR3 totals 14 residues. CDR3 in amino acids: CASSSNSGDNEQFF. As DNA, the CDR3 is TGTGCCAGCAGCTCAAATAGCGGGGACAATGAGCAGTTCTTC. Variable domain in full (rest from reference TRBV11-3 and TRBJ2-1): EAGVVQSPRYKIIEKKQPVAFWCNPISGHNTLYWYLQNLGQGPELLIRYENEEAVDDSQLPKDRFSAERLKGVDSTLKIQPAELGDSAVYLCASSSNSGDNEQFFGPGTRLTVL.

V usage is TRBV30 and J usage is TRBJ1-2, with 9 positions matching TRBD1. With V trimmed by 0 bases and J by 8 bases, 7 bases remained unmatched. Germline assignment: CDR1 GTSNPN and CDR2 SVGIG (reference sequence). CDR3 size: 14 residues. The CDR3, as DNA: TGTGCCTGGAGTGTACTAGTGGGACAGGGAGGCTACACCTTC. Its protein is CAWSVLVGQGGYTF.

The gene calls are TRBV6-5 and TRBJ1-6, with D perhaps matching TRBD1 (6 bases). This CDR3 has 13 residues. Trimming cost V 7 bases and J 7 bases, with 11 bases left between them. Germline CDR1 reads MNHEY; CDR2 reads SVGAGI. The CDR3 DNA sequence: TGTGCCAGCAATCCAGGGGCAAATTCACCCCTCCACTTT. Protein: CASNPGANSPLHF.

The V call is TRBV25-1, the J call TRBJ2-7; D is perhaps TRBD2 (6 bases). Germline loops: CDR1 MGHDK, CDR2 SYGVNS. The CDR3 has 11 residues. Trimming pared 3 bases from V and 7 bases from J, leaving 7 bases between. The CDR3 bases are TGTGCCAGCAGTGAGGAGGGGGAGCAGTACTTC. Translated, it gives CASSEEGEQYF.

The CDR3 is CASGIQADTQYF. Here the CDR3 DNA reads TGTGCTAGTGGTATACAAGCAGATACGCAGTATTTT. The chain uses TRBV12-5 and TRBJ2-3; no firm D call. The CDR3 covers 12 residues. Trimming cost V 5 bases and J 4 bases, with 7 bases left between them. The V gene's germline CDR1 is LGHNT and CDR2 FRNRAP.

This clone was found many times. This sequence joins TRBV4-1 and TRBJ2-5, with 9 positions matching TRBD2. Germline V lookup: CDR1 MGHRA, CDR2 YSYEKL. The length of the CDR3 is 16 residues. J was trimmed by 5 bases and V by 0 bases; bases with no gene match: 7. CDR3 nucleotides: TGCGCCAGCAGCCAAGATCCTGGCGGGGGGGCGGAGACCCAGTACTTC. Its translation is CASSQDPGGGAETQYF.

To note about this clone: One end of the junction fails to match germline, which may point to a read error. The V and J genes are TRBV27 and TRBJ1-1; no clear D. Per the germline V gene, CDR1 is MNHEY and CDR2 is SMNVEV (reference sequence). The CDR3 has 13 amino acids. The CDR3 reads CSSSRLEMGEAFF. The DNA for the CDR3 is TGTTCCAGTTCAAGGCTAGAAATGGGTGAAGCTTTCTTT.

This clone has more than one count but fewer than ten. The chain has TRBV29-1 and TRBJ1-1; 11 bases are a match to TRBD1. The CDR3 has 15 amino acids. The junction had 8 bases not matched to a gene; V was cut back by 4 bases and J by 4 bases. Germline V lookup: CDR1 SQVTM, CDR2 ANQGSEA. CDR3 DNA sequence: TGCAGCGTTGTGGGGACAGGGGGTTCTGGCACTGAAGCTTTCTTT. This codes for CSVVGTGGSGTEAFF. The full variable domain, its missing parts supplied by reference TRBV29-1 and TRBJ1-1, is SAVISQKPSRDICQRGTSLTIQCQVDSQVTMMFWYRQQPGQSLTLIATANQGSEATYESGFVIDKFPISRPNLTFSTLTVSNMSPEDSSIYLCSVVGTGGSGTEAFFGQGTRLTVV.

The CDR3 sequence: CASSLFKNTGELFF. The CDR3 DNA reads as TGTGCCAGCAGTTTATTTAAGAACACCGGGGAGCTGTTTTTT. The genes are TRBV28 and TRBJ2-2; D uncertain. V dropped 1 base and J dropped 1 base, with 4 bases sitting between them. Germline CDR1 and CDR2: MDHEN and SYDVKM. This CDR3 is 14 amino acids long.

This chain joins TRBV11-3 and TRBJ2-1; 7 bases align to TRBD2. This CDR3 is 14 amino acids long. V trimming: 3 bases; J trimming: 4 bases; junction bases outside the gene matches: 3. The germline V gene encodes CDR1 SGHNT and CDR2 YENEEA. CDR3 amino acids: CASSLGGRYNEQFF. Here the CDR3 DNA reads TGTGCCAGCAGCTTGGGGGGGAGATACAATGAGCAGTTCTTC.

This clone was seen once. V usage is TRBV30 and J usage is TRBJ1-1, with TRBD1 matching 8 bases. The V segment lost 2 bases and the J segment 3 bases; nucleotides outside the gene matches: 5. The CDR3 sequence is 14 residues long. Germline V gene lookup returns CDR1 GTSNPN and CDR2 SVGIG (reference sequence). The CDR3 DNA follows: TGTGCCTGGAGTCCCAGGGGGCTATACACTGAAGCTTTCTTT. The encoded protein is CAWSPRGLYTEAFF.

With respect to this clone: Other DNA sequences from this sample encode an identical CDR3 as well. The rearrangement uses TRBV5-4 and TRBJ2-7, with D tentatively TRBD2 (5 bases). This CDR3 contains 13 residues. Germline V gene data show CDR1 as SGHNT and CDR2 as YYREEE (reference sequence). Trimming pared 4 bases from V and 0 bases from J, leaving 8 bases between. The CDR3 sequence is CASSLGSSYEQYF. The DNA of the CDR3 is TGTGCCAGCAGCCTAGGGAGCTCCTACGAGCAGTACTTC.

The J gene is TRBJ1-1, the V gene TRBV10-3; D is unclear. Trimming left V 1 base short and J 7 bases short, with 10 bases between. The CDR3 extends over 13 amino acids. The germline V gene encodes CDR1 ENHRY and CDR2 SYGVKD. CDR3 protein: CAISELADFEAFF. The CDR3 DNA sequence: TGTGCCATCAGTGAGTTAGCGGACTTTGAAGCTTTCTTT.

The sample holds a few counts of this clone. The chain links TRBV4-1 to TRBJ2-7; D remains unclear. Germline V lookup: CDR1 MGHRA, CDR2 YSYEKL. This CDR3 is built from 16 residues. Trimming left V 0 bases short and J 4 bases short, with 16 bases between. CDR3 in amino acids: CASSQDQGDRRYEQYF. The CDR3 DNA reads TGCGCCAGCAGCCAAGATCAAGGAGATAGGCGGTACGAGCAGTACTTC.

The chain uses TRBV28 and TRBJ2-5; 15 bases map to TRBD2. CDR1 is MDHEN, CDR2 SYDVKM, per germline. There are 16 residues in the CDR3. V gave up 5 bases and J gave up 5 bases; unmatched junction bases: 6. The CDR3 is CASSPMGLAGGETQYF. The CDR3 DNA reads TGTGCCAGCAGTCCCATGGGACTAGCGGGAGGTGAGACCCAGTACTTC.

The CDR3 reads CASSLALLAGGEQYF. DNA for the CDR3: TGCGCCAGCAGCTTGGCTTTGCTAGCGGGAGGCGAGCAGTACTTC. The chain is built from TRBV5-1 and TRBJ2-7; 11 bases agree with TRBD2. Germline V CDR1 and CDR2: SGHRS, YFSETQ. This CDR3 is built from 15 residues. Losses at the gene ends were 0 bases for V and 6 bases for J; bases not matched to a gene: 5.

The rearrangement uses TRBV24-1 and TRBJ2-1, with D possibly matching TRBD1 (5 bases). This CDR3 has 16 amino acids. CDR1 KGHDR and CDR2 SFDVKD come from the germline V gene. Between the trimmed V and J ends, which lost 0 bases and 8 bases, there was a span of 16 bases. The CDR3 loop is CATSDLAAGREYEQFF. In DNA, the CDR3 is TGTGCCACCAGTGATTTGGCAGCCGGCAGGGAATATGAGCAGTTCTTC.

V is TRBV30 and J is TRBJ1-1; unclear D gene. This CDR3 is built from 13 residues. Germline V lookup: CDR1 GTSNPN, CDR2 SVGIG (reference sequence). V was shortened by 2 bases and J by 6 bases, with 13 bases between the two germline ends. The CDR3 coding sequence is TGTGCCTGGAGTTCCAGCCTAGCCTCTGAAGCTTTCTTT. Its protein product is CAWSSSLASEAFF.

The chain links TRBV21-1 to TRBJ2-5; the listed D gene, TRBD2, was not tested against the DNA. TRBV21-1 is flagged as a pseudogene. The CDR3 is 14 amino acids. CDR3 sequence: CASSKGTKQETQYF. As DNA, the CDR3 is TGTGCCAGCAGCAAGGGGACTAAGCAAGAGACCCAGTACTTC.

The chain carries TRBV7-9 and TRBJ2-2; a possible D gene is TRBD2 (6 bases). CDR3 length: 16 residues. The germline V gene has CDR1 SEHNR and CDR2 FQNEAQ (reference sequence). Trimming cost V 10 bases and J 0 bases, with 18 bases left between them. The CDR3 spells CATHGEAGTNTGELFF. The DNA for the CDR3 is TGTGCCACCCACGGGGAAGCGGGCACGAACACCGGGGAGCTGTTTTTT.

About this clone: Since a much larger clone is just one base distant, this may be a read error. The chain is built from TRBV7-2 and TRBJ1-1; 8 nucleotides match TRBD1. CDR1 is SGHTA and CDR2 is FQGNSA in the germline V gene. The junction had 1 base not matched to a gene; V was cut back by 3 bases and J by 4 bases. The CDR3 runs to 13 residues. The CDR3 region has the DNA TGTGCCAGCAGCTTGGACAGGGCCACTGAAGCTTTCTTT. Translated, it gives CASSLDRATEAFF.